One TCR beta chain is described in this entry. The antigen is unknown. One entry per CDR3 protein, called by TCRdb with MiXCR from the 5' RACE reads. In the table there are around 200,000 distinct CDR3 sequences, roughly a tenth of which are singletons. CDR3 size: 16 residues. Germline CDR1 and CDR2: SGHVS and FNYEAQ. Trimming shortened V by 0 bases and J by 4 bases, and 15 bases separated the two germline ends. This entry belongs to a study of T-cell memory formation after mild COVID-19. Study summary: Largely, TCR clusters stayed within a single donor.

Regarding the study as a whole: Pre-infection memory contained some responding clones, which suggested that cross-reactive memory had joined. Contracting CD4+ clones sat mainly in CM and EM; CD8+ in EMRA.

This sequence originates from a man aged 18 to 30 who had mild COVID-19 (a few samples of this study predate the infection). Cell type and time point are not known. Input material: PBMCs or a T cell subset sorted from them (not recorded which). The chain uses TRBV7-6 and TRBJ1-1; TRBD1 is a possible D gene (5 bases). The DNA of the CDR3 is TGTGCCAGCAGCTTAGCGGCCAGTGGGGCCGGCACTGAAGCTTTCTTT. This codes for CASSLAASGAGTEAFF.